The clone carrying this T cell receptor (beta chain) was detected a few times. Its matching antigen is unknown. Trimming took 5 bases from V and 10 from J, leaving 21 bases between them. The germline V gene has CDR1 SEHNR and CDR2 FQNEAQ (reference sequence). The CDR3 runs 15 residues. This entry belongs to a study of T-cell reconstitution after alpha-beta-depleted transplantation in children. Study conclusions and caveats: Most T-cell counts and diversity one year after the transplant came from T cells that were newly produced. Reports say that about two months after transplant, the alpha-beta T cells came out of several hundred graft clones that had expanded. Surviving recipient cells, namely T cells and thymic progenitors, were the source of high day-60 TCRbeta diversity in some patients.

Unique molecular identifiers were incorporated when the TCRbeta library was constructed. TCRdb re-analysed the PCR reads in MiXCR, keeping a single row per CDR3 protein. The repertoire consists of hundreds of thousands of distinct CDR3 sequences, with roughly 14% occurring once and the leading ten covering 0.79%. The sequenced sample was PBMCs, obtained before TCRalphabeta/CD19-depleted stem cell transplant. This receptor was taken from a girl aged 2 to 10 with congenital amegakaryocytic thrombocytopenia, due to receive a stem cell transplant. This chain joins TRBV7-9 and TRBJ1-5; maybe TRBD1 (5 bases). The CDR3 coding sequence is TGTGCCAGCAGCCCAGATCTCGCAGGGCCAACTCCCCAGCATTTT. It codes for CASSPDLAGPTPQHF.